The 18 T cell receptor beta chains below were found in one sample sequenced in a study of OX40 agonist ivuxolimab in advanced cancers. Clones were read by immunoSEQ multiplex PCR, and TCRdb kept only the in-frame ones, dropping some. The sample carries under 85,000 clones, more than 75% recorded once. The sequencing used CD4+ or CD8+ T cells sorted from blood, collected in a trial of the OX40 agonist ivuxolimab. These receptors were taken from an adult with an advanced solid tumor such as melanoma, head and neck, liver or kidney cancer.

This clone was seen once. The J gene is TRBJ1-3, the V gene TRBV28; no firm D call. The CDR3 is made up of 15 amino acids. Looked up from germline, CDR1 is MDHEN and CDR2 is SYDVKM. V was shortened by 6 bases and J by 0 bases, with 12 bases between the two germline ends. CDR3 DNA sequence: TGTGCCAGCAGCCTAAGGGCCGTCTCTGGAAACACCATATATTTT. Encoded protein: CASSLRAVSGNTIYF.

In this sample, this clone turned up once. The chain links TRBV28 to TRBJ1-1; tentative D call: TRBD1 (5 bases). This CDR3 has 15 residues. Trimming took off 5 bases at V and 1 base at J, with 14 bases between the two ends. Germline-derived CDR1 and CDR2 are MDHEN and SYDVKM. The CDR3 here is CASSVQFGGNTEAFF. CDR3 in DNA: TGTGCCAGCAGTGTCCAATTCGGGGGGAACACTGAAGCTTTCTTT.

This chain uses TRBV7-2 with TRBJ2-3; D may be TRBD1 or TRBD2 (7 bases each). The CDR3 spans 15 residues. CDR1 is SGHTA, CDR2 FQGNSA, per germline. V shed 5 bases and J shed 4 bases, with 16 bases lying between them. CDR3 region: CASSPQTGRADTQYF. The CDR3 bases are TGTGCCAGCAGCCCTCAGACAGGGAGGGCAGATACGCAGTATTTT.

This CDR3 is CASSKSRGSNQPQHF. The CDR3 DNA reads TGTGCCAGTAGTAAGTCTAGGGGATCCAATCAGCCCCAGCATTTT. The chain links TRBV19 to TRBJ1-5; possible D gene TRBD1, 5 bases. CDR1 LNHDA and CDR2 SQIVND come from the germline V gene (reference sequence). This CDR3 has 15 amino acids. With 4 bases removed from V and 3 bases from J, the gap between germline ends came to 13 bases.

The rearrangement links TRBV5-1 to TRBJ2-3, with TRBD2 matching 13 bases. This CDR3 spans 19 amino acids. The ends lost 3 bases at V and 4 bases at J; junction bases unmatched: 14. Germline assignment: CDR1 SGHRS and CDR2 YFSETQ. CDR3 in DNA: TGCGCCAGCAGCTCGATCGTCCCGGGACTAGCGGGGATACCAGATACGCAGTATTTT. The encoded protein is CASSSIVPGLAGIPDTQYF.

The chain carries TRBV7-3 and TRBJ1-2; 8 bases agree with TRBD1. Trimming took 3 bases from V and 8 from J; bases not matched to a gene: 5. Looked up from germline, CDR1 is SGHTA and CDR2 is FQGTGA. The CDR3 extends over 13 amino acids. The CDR3 here is CASSFQGARGYTF. The CDR3 DNA sequence: TGTGCCAGCAGCTTTCAGGGGGCTCGGGGCTACACCTTC. Full variable domain (outside the CDR3, taken from reference TRBV7-3 and TRBJ1-2): GAGVSQTPSNKVTEKGKYVELRCDPISGHTALYWYRQSLGQGPEFLIYFQGTGAADDSGLPNDRFFAVRPEGSVSTLKIQRTERGDSAVYLCASSFQGARGYTFGSGTRLTVV.

Of note for this clone: Without the conserved terminal phenylalanine or tryptophan, this CDR3 likely stems from a read error. The DNA is omitted, as the CDR3 cannot be located on it reliably, and the CDR3 follows TCRdb's listing. This chain joins TRBV7-9 and TRBJ1-1. Germline V gives CDR1 SEHNR, CDR2 FQNEAQ (reference sequence). Termini included, the CDR3 measures 11 amino acids. The CDR3 sequence: CASSLEGQDHY.

This clone was picked up a small number of times. CDR3 sequence reads: CASSLNRALDGYTF. The CDR3 DNA reads TGTGCCAGCAGTTTAAATCGTGCCCTCGATGGCTACACCTTC. The V call is TRBV28, the J call TRBJ1-2; no firm D call. This CDR3 region has 14 residues. Germline V CDR1 and CDR2: MDHEN, SYDVKM. The V gene lost 2 bases and the J gene lost 6 bases, with 13 bases spanning the gap.

V usage is TRBV9 and J usage is TRBJ2-7; the match to TRBD1 covers 11 bases. The CDR3 has 15 residues. The germline gives CDR1 SGDLS, CDR2 YYNGEE. J was trimmed by 4 bases and V by 5 bases; bases with no gene match: 8. CDR3 nucleotides: TGTGCCAGCAGTCCGGGGACAGGGGGTAAATACGAGCAGTACTTC. Its translation: CASSPGTGGKYEQYF.

The J gene is TRBJ1-2, the V gene TRBV9; weak D call: TRBD1 (5 bases). V was clipped by 4 bases and J by 5 bases, with 15 bases between them. Germline CDR1 is SGDLS and CDR2 is YYNGEE. The CDR3 runs 14 residues. The CDR3 loop reads CASSPGDVDYGYTF. In DNA form, the CDR3 reads TGTGCCAGCAGCCCCGGGGACGTAGATTATGGCTACACCTTC.

The CDR3 region is CASSPLDRGEGTEAFF. The CDR3 DNA sequence: TGTGCCAGCTCACCTCTTGACAGGGGCGAAGGAACTGAAGCTTTCTTT. The chain couples TRBV18 to TRBJ1-1, with TRBD1 identical over 8 bases. Germline CDR1 and CDR2: KGHSH and LQKENI. CDR3 length: 16 amino acids. The V and J ends lost 3 bases and 5 bases, in that order; junction bases with no gene match: 11.

This sequence joins TRBV5-1 and TRBJ2-5; a weak D match, TRBD1 (6 bases). The last part of the DNA fits TRBJ2-7 better; the J call may be wrong. Germline CDR1 reads SGHRS; CDR2 reads YFSETQ. The CDR3 runs 15 residues. CDR3 amino acids: CASSLDLQGVHEQYF. As DNA, the CDR3 is TGCGCCAGCAGCTTGGATTTACAGGGTGTCCACGAGCAGTACTTC.

The chain employs TRBV11-2 and TRBJ1-1; 9 bases agree with TRBD1. The CDR3 is 17 residues long. CDR1 is SGHAT and CDR2 is FQNNGV in the germline V gene. Unmatched junction bases numbered 9, after V lost 3 bases and J lost 1 base. In nucleotides, the CDR3 is TGTGCCAGCAGCTTGAGGGGACAGGGATTGGCGAACACTGAAGCTTTCTTT. Translation gives CASSLRGQGLANTEAFF.

The chain links TRBV14 to TRBJ1-1; 7 bases align to TRBD1. Germline assignment: CDR1 SGHDN and CDR2 FVKESK. CDR3 size: 17 residues. With V trimmed by 1 base and J by 1 base, 9 bases remained unmatched. CDR3 sequence: CASSQGSRQGWNTEAFF. DNA of the CDR3: TGTGCCAGCAGCCAAGGGAGCCGACAGGGTTGGAACACTGAAGCTTTCTTT. Looking up the rest from reference TRBV14 and TRBJ1-1 gives the full variable domain: EAGVTQFPSHSVIEKGQTVTLRCDPISGHDNLYWYRRVMGKEIKFLLHFVKESKQDESGMPNNRFLAERTGGTYSTLKVQPAELEDSGVYFCASSQGSRQGWNTEAFFGQGTRLTVV.

This sequence joins TRBV7-2 and TRBJ2-2; D remains ambiguous. This CDR3 comprises 14 residues. CDR1 and CDR2 from the germline V gene are SGHTA and FQGNSA. Trimming pared 2 bases from V and 4 bases from J, leaving 8 bases between. This chain's CDR3 is CASSLSLPTGELFF. In DNA, the CDR3 is TGTGCCAGCAGCTTAAGTCTGCCCACCGGGGAGCTGTTTTTT.

The gene calls are TRBV18 and TRBJ1-1; possibly TRBD1 for D (5 bases). Deletions cut 4 bases from V and 1 base from J, with 13 bases between. The CDR3 length is 15 residues. Per the germline V gene, CDR1 is KGHSH and CDR2 is LQKENI. The CDR3 nucleotides are TGTGCCAGCTCACGGACTGGGGGGGAGAACACTGAAGCTTTCTTT. Translated, it gives CASSRTGGENTEAFF. Based on the CDR3 plus reference TRBV18 and TRBJ1-1, the full variable domain is NAGVMQNPRHLVRRRGQEARLRCSPMKGHSHVYWYRQLPEEGLKFMVYLQKENIIDESGMPKERFSAEFPKEGPSILRIQQVVRGDSAAYFCASSRTGGENTEAFFGQGTRLTVV.

This clone turned up a few times. This chain joins TRBV18 and TRBJ2-3; unclear D gene. The length of the CDR3 is 14 residues. V gave up 3 bases and J gave up 1 base, with 8 bases separating them. In germline, CDR1 is KGHSH, CDR2 LQKENI. In nucleotides, the CDR3 is TGTGCCAGCTCACCGGAAATAGGCACAGATACGCAGTATTTT. This codes for CASSPEIGTDTQYF. Full variable domain (rest looked up from reference TRBV18 and TRBJ2-3): NAGVMQNPRHLVRRRGQEARLRCSPMKGHSHVYWYRQLPEEGLKFMVYLQKENIIDESGMPKERFSAEFPKEGPSILRIQQVVRGDSAAYFCASSPEIGTDTQYFGPGTRLTVL.

CDR3 in amino acids: CASSIRGLGMNTEAFF. The CDR3 nucleotides read TGTGCCAGCAGTATCCGTGGGCTCGGAATGAACACTGAAGCTTTCTTT. The chain joins TRBV28 to TRBJ1-1, with D hard to call. Germline V gene data show CDR1 as MDHEN and CDR2 as SYDVKM. V was trimmed by 5 bases and J by 0 bases, leaving 16 bases between them. The CDR3 consists of 16 residues.